The clone carrying this T cell receptor beta chain was observed once. Under the authors' procedure: Scientists estimated how many nucleated cells there were by amplifying reference gene primers. Sequencing was performed with immunoSEQ multiplex PCR; in TCRdb, only in-frame clones are kept and a portion is missing. V and J calls and clone size are as listed in that table; D and trimming were resolved from the DNA. Of roughly 240,000 clones in the sample, roughly 80% were seen once. The data derive from a study of blood T cell repertoires in COVID-19. Study-wide context: Both acute and convalescent COVID-19 samples were obtained from the United States, Italy and Spain.

Study members were between 18 and 89 years old and lived in roughly 24 US regions. Participant-given clinical history determined each cohort assignment. The germline CDR1 and CDR2 sequences are MGHDK and SYGVNS. The CDR3 spans 14 residues. V was cut by 5 bases and J by 1 base, with 11 bases left in between. The sequence came from a woman aged 40 to 55 who had been exposed to COVID-19. This rearrangement joins TRBV25-1 to TRBJ1-1, with D hard to call. Sequencing used PBMCs or T cells enriched from blood (not recorded which). The chain's CDR3 is CASSPSHANTEAFF. CDR3 in DNA: TGTGCCAGCAGTCCATCACACGCGAACACTGAAGCTTTCTTT.